This TCR beta chain was profiled in a study of beta chain features in type 1 diabetes. Looked up from germline, CDR1 is SEHNR and CDR2 is FQNEAQ (reference sequence). This CDR3 is built from 16 residues. V lost 7 bases and J 6 bases, leaving 23 bases between the germline ends. Isolated RNA was reverse transcribed in full, so expressed TCRB transcripts were sequenced. Clones were sequenced by immunoSEQ multiplex PCR, and TCRdb holds only the in-frame ones, with some missing. The sample lists 860,000 or so clones, around a sixth occurring once. This receptor was taken from a woman in her late teens or twenties in good health. The V gene is TRBV7-9, the J gene TRBJ2-3; a weak D match, TRBD2 (5 bases). The sample consisted of naive CD4+ T cells from blood. CDR3 coding DNA: TGTGCCAGCATCGCCGGTACTAGTCCCTCCGGGGATACGCAGTATTTT. This encodes CASIAGTSPSGDTQYF.